The 30 T cell receptor beta chains below all came from one sample that was sequenced in a study of cytomegalovirus exposure and HLA in healthy donors. The PCR had 60 Vbeta and 13 Jbeta primers. This table comes from immunoSEQ multiplex PCR, and its TCRdb copy is limited to in-frame clones, with some not included. Of under 200,000 clones in the sample, roughly 12% are singletons; the top ten hold 7.8%. Sequenced input: PBMCs. Every receptor here comes from a man aged 45-65 years in good health and CMV-seropositive.

The V and J genes are TRBV30 and TRBJ2-5, with TRBD2 identical over 9 bases. V gave up 0 bases and J gave up 4 bases; unmatched junction bases: 9. The CDR3 runs 16 residues. Germline V gene lookup returns CDR1 GTSNPN and CDR2 SVGIG (reference sequence). The CDR3 loop is CAWSVPASGDLETQYF. The CDR3 DNA is TGTGCCTGGAGTGTACCGGCTAGCGGGGACTTAGAGACCCAGTACTTC.

This clone occurred a few times. The gene calls are TRBV6-1 and TRBJ1-2; no clear D gene. Trimming cost V 5 bases and J 4 bases, with 8 bases left between them. Germline V gives CDR1 MNHNS, CDR2 SASEGT. The CDR3 covers 12 residues. CDR3 amino acids: CASSPPGYGYTF. DNA for the CDR3: TGTGCCAGCAGTCCCCCGGGCTATGGCTACACCTTC.

This clone turned up a few times. The chain is built from TRBV7-2 and TRBJ1-4; possible D gene TRBD1, 6 bases. Germline CDR1 and CDR2: SGHTA and FQGNSA. V shed 4 bases and J shed 8 bases, with 14 bases lying between them. This CDR3 is 14 amino acids long. The CDR3 protein is CASSSQGWREKLFF. CDR3 DNA: TGTGCCAGCAGCTCACAGGGATGGCGGGAAAAACTGTTTTTT.

This clone was recorded a few times. V and J are TRBV19 and TRBJ2-3; 8 nucleotides agree with TRBD1. The trim removed 8 bases at V and 2 bases at J, leaving 9 bases unmatched. The germline gives CDR1 LNHDA, CDR2 SQIVND (reference sequence). The CDR3 runs 15 residues. In DNA form, the CDR3 reads TGTGCCAGTCAGGCAGGGGGCCCTCTCACAGATACGCAGTATTTT. Amino acids: CASQAGGPLTDTQYF.

This clone has only a few counts. The chain carries TRBV6-6 and TRBJ1-1; no definite D call. The CDR3 contains 15 residues. From germline, CDR1 is MNHNY and CDR2 SVGAGI (reference sequence). Trimming removed 0 bases from V and 1 base from J, with 9 bases in between. Here the CDR3 reads CASSYSTPGNTEAFF. For the CDR3, the DNA is TGTGCCAGCAGTTACTCGACTCCGGGGAACACTGAAGCTTTCTTT.

The table lists this clone with a few counts. This sequence joins TRBV5-5 and TRBJ2-1; D gene ambiguous. The CDR3 covers 17 residues. V lost 1 base, J lost 2 bases, and 16 bases lay in between. Looked up from germline, CDR1 is SGHKS and CDR2 is YYEKEE (reference sequence). CDR3 in amino acids: CASSLYIRRVTYNEQFF. The DNA of the CDR3 is TGTGCCAGCAGCTTGTATATCCGGAGAGTCACCTACAATGAGCAGTTCTTC.

This chain connects TRBV7-2 to TRBJ2-2; D may be TRBD1 (5 bases). The germline CDR1 and CDR2 sequences are SGHTA and FQGNSA. V lost 5 bases and J 6 bases, leaving 22 bases between the germline ends. This CDR3 is 17 amino acids long. The DNA for the CDR3 is TGTGCCAGCAGCCTCTTGACAGCCCGTCGTATGTCCGGGGAGCTGTTTTTT. Translated: CASSLLTARRMSGELFF.

The chain combines TRBV2 with TRBJ1-1; a weak D match, TRBD1 (5 bases). The CDR3 is 14 residues long. CDR1 is SNHLY, CDR2 FYNNEI, per germline. V dropped 3 bases and J dropped 10 bases, with 18 bases sitting between them. For the CDR3, the DNA is TGTGCCAGCAGTGATAGGACAAGGGCCTCGGTAGCTTTCTTT. Amino acids: CASSDRTRASVAFF.

The genes are TRBV2 and TRBJ2-4, with TRBD2 as a possible D gene (7 bases). Trimming left V 3 bases short and J 7 bases short, with 16 bases between. This CDR3 region has 15 residues. In germline, CDR1 is SNHLY, CDR2 FYNNEI. This CDR3 is CASSERGGGLNIQYF. CDR3 nucleotide sequence: TGTGCCAGCAGTGAGAGGGGCGGGGGCCTCAACATTCAGTACTTC.

V gene TRBV14 combines with J gene TRBJ1-2; 9 bases agree with TRBD1. Unmatched junction bases numbered 15, after V lost 2 bases and J lost 8 bases. Germline loops: CDR1 SGHDN, CDR2 FVKESK. CDR3 length equals 17 residues. CDR3 sequence reads: CASSQFPDRGASSGYTF. CDR3 nucleotides: TGTGCCAGCAGCCAATTCCCTGACAGGGGGGCCTCGAGCGGCTACACCTTC.

This clone was counted only a few times. This chain links TRBV6-1 with TRBJ1-2; D not certain. The CDR3 has 12 amino acids. The ends were cut back, 4 bases at V and 2 bases at J, with 5 bases in the middle. Germline lookup yields CDR1 MNHNS and CDR2 SASEGT. The CDR3 sequence: CASSAINYGYTF. The CDR3 region has the DNA TGTGCCAGCAGTGCCATCAACTATGGCTACACCTTC.

This clone was found a few times. V usage is TRBV5-6 and J usage is TRBJ1-1; D call uncertain. Trimming pared 1 base from V and 5 bases from J, leaving 9 bases between. Per germline, CDR1 SGHDT and CDR2 YYEEEE. CDR3 size: 13 residues. CDR3 protein: CASSLISGTEAFF. CDR3 sequence (DNA): TGTGCCAGCAGCTTGATTTCCGGGACTGAAGCTTTCTTT. The whole variable domain, remainder taken from reference TRBV5-6 and TRBJ1-1, is DAGVTQSPTHLIKTRGQQVTLRCSPKSGHDTVSWYQQALGQGPQFIFQYYEEEERQRGNFPDRFSGHQFPNYSSELNVNALLLGDSALYLCASSLISGTEAFFGQGTRLTVV.

J is TRBJ2-3 and V is TRBV7-2; 11 bases are shared with TRBD2. The junction had 9 bases not matched to a gene; V was cut back by 6 bases and J by 4 bases. The V gene's germline CDR1 is SGHTA and CDR2 FQGNSA. The CDR3 runs 16 residues. CDR3 sequence: CASRGRLAGRPDTQYF. CDR3 nucleotide sequence: TGTGCCAGCAGGGGGAGACTAGCGGGGCGCCCAGATACGCAGTATTTT.

The chain couples TRBV5-6 to TRBJ1-2, with TRBD1 identical over 7 bases. CDR3 length equals 13 residues. CDR1 and CDR2 (germline): SGHDT, YYEEEE. The trim removed 3 bases at V and 2 bases at J, leaving 1 base unmatched. The CDR3 is CASSSQGNYGYTF. CDR3 sequence (DNA): TGTGCCAGCAGCTCACAGGGGAACTATGGCTACACCTTC.

A few counts support this clone. The chain is built from TRBV19 and TRBJ1-1; 9 bases are a match to TRBD1. Per germline, CDR1 LNHDA and CDR2 SQIVND (reference sequence). CDR3 length: 14 residues. V lost 6 bases and J lost 4; bases outside the gene matches: 6. CDR3 in DNA: TGTGCCAGTAGACCTGGACAGGGGCCCACTGAAGCTTTCTTT. Protein product: CASRPGQGPTEAFF.

This clone occurred a few times. The V call is TRBV11-3, the J call TRBJ1-4, with TRBD1 identical over 8 bases. The CDR3 is 14 amino acids. CDR1 is SGHNT, CDR2 YENEEA, per germline. J was trimmed by 4 bases and V by 5 bases; bases with no gene match: 3. CDR3 residues: CASSLQGGNEKLFF. CDR3 sequence (DNA): TGTGCCAGCAGCCTACAGGGGGGTAATGAAAAACTGTTTTTT.

This clone turned up a few times. The junction and the germline gene differ at one end; a read error may be behind it. Distinct nucleotide sequences in the sample also encode this CDR3. This rearrangement joins TRBV9 to TRBJ1-5; a possible D gene is TRBD1 (6 bases). The CDR3 runs to 15 residues. Germline assignment: CDR1 SGDLS and CDR2 YYNGEE. The CDR3 DNA is TGTGCCAGTAGCGTAGGGGGGGTGATCAATCAGCCCCAGCATTTT. It codes for CASSVGGVINQPQHF.

This chain joins TRBV11-2 and TRBJ2-1; D is unclear. Germline V gene lookup returns CDR1 SGHAT and CDR2 FQNNGV. The CDR3 length is 14 residues. V lost 1 base and J 3 bases, leaving 7 bases between the germline ends. The CDR3 coding sequence is TGTGCCAGCAGCTTAGTAAACAGCTACAATGAGCAGTTCTTC. Encoded protein: CASSLVNSYNEQFF.

This clone was seen a handful of times. The genes are TRBV7-8 and TRBJ1-4; TRBD1 agrees at 9 bases. Germline V gene sequence: CDR1 SGHVS, CDR2 FQNEAQ. The V segment lost 5 bases and the J segment 7 bases; nucleotides outside the gene matches: 8. There are 15 residues in the CDR3. DNA of the CDR3: TGTGCCAGCAGCCATGGGACAGGGATCGGTGAAAAACTGTTTTTT. Translated, it gives CASSHGTGIGEKLFF.

The CDR3 nucleotides read TGCGCCAGCAGTGATGGTCCTAGCCACAAATATTTT. Translated: CASSDGPSHKYF. This chain links TRBV10-1 with TRBJ1-3; no definite D call. From germline, CDR1 is WNHNN and CDR2 SYGVQD (reference sequence). The length of the CDR3 is 12 residues. Trimming removed 3 bases at V and 15 bases at J, with 15 bases between.

This clone was observed a few times. CDR3 nucleotide sequence: TGTGCTCTGGGGCGTTCGGGCACTGAAGCTTTCTTT. This sequence encodes CALGRSGTEAFF. This chain uses TRBV30 with TRBJ1-1; D is possibly TRBD1 (5 bases). There are 12 residues in the CDR3. The V gene's germline CDR1 is GTSNPN and CDR2 SVGIG (reference sequence).

The chain links TRBV4-3 to TRBJ2-3, with 8 nucleotides matching TRBD2. Germline lookup yields CDR1 LGHNA and CDR2 YSLEER. The V segment lost 4 bases and the J segment 3 bases; nucleotides outside the gene matches: 9. This CDR3 has 16 residues. The CDR3 nucleotides read TGCGCCAGCAGCCGCGTTGGCGGGGGGTCGACAGATACGCAGTATTTT. It encodes CASSRVGGGSTDTQYF.

The genes are TRBV7-6 and TRBJ2-7; TRBD2 aligns across 10 bases. In germline, CDR1 is SGHVS, CDR2 FNYEAQ. The CDR3 extends over 16 amino acids. With 1 base clipped from V and 6 bases from J, the junction kept 9 bases outside the gene matches. This CDR3 reads CASSLVASGGMGEQYF. The DNA of the CDR3 is TGTGCCAGCAGCTTAGTGGCTAGCGGGGGTATGGGCGAGCAGTACTTC.

This clone showed up just a few times. This chain joins TRBV5-4 and TRBJ2-3, with D possibly being TRBD1 (5 bases). V was shortened by 0 bases and J by 2 bases, with 10 bases between the two germline ends. CDR1 SGHNT and CDR2 YYREEE come from the germline V gene (reference sequence). The CDR3 is 15 residues long. The CDR3 region is CASSLGGANTDTQYF. CDR3 sequence (DNA): TGTGCCAGCAGCTTGGGTGGGGCGAACACAGATACGCAGTATTTT.

The J gene is TRBJ1-1, the V gene TRBV11-3, with 8 bases aligning to TRBD1. V gave up 4 bases and J gave up 6 bases; unmatched junction bases: 10. This CDR3 region has 15 residues. Germline-derived CDR1 and CDR2 are SGHNT and YENEEA. The CDR3 DNA follows: TGTGCCAGCAGCTCAAGGGACAGGTTGAAACCTGAAGCTTTCTTT. Protein product: CASSSRDRLKPEAFF. Full variable domain (outside the CDR3, taken from reference TRBV11-3 and TRBJ1-1): EAGVVQSPRYKIIEKKQPVAFWCNPISGHNTLYWYLQNLGQGPELLIRYENEEAVDDSQLPKDRFSAERLKGVDSTLKIQPAELGDSAVYLCASSSRDRLKPEAFFGQGTRLTVV.

This clone came up a few times. J is TRBJ2-7 and V is TRBV29-1; TRBD2 might be the D (5 bases). This CDR3 contains 14 residues. CDR1 SQVTM and CDR2 ANQGSEA come from the germline V gene. V lost 1 base to trimming and J lost 3 bases, with 13 bases between them. The CDR3, as DNA: TGCAGCGTTGAAGGCGGGCCGACCGGCTACGAGCAGTACTTC. It translates to CSVEGGPTGYEQYF.

Only a few counts were recorded for this clone. The V call is TRBV9, the J call TRBJ1-1; TRBD1 agrees at 8 bases. The CDR3 has 14 amino acids. Germline V lookup: CDR1 SGDLS, CDR2 YYNGEE. After removal of 2 bases from V and 1 base from J, the junction contained 1 base not matched to a gene. The chain's CDR3 is CASSVQGANTEAFF. CDR3 nucleotide sequence: TGTGCCAGCAGCGTTCAGGGGGCGAACACTGAAGCTTTCTTT.

The gene calls are TRBV7-9 and TRBJ1-1; D uncertain. The CDR3 covers 11 residues. The V and J ends lost 5 bases and 8 bases respectively, with 9 bases between them. Per germline, CDR1 SEHNR and CDR2 FQNEAQ (reference sequence). Here the CDR3 reads CASSHGYEAFF. CDR3 in DNA: TGTGCCAGCAGCCACGGGTACGAAGCTTTCTTT.

The chain links TRBV5-6 to TRBJ2-3, with TRBD1 identical over 9 bases. The CDR3 extends over 15 amino acids. Germline V gene lookup returns CDR1 SGHDT and CDR2 YYEEEE. V dropped 5 bases and J dropped 2; count of bases not matched to a gene: 6. Written as DNA, the CDR3 is TGTGCCAGCAGGATACAGGGGGCTCTCACAGATACGCAGTATTTT. This translates into CASRIQGALTDTQYF.

This chain joins TRBV5-4 and TRBJ2-7; D uncertain. CDR1 SGHNT and CDR2 YYREEE come from the germline V gene (reference sequence). CDR3 length equals 13 residues. V shed 0 bases and J shed 3 bases, with 7 bases lying between them. DNA for the CDR3: TGTGCCAGCAGCTTGGACAACAGCTACGAGCAGTACGTC. It is translated as CASSLDNSYEQYV.